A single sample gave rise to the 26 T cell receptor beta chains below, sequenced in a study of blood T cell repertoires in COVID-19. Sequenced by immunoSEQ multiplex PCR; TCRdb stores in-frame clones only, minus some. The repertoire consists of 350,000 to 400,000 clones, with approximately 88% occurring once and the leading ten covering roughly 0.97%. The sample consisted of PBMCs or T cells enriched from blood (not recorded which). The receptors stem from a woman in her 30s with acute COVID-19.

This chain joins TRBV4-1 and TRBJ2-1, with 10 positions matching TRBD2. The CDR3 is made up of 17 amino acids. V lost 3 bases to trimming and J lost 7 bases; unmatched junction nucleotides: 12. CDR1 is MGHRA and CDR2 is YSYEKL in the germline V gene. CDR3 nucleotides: TGCGCCAGCAGCCACGGACTAGCGGATCCTCGGGGGAATGAGCAGTTCTTC. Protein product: CASSHGLADPRGNEQFF.

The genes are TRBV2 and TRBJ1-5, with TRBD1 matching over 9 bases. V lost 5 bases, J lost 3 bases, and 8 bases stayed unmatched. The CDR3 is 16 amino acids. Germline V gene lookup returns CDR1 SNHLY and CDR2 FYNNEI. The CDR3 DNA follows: TGTGCCAGCAGTAAAACGACAGGGGGGTACAATCAGCCCCAGCATTTT. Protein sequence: CASSKTTGGYNQPQHF.

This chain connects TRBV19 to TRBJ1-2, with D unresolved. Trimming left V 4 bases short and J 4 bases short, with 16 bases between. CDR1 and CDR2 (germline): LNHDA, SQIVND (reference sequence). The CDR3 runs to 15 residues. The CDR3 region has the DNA TGTGCCAGTAGTAACTACCTCTCGGGAGGCTATGGCTACACCTTC. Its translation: CASSNYLSGGYGYTF.

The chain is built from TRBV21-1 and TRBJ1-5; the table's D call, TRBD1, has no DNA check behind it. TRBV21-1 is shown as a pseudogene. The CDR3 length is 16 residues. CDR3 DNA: TGTGCCCGAAATAGGTGGGCAGCCGATGGCAATCAGCCCCAGCATTTT. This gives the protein CARNRWAADGNQPQHF.

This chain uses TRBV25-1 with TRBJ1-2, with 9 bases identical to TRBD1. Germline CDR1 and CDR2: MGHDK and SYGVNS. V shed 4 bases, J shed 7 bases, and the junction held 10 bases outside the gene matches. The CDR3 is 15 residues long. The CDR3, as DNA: TGTGCCAGCAGTGTAAACCGGGACAGGGTTGGTGGCTACACCTTC. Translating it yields CASSVNRDRVGGYTF.

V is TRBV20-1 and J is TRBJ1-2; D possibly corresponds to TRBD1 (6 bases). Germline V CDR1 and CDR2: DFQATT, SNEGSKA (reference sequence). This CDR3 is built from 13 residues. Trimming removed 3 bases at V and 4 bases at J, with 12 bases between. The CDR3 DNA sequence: TGCAGTGCTAGTGGGGAGGGGGGCTATGGCTACACCTTC. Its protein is CSASGEGGYGYTF.

The CDR3 DNA sequence: TGTGCCAGCAGAACGGGGGGGCAGAGCGGGGAGCTGTTTTTT. It codes for CASRTGGQSGELFF. The gene calls are TRBV13 and TRBJ2-2, with 8 bases aligning to TRBD2. This CDR3 comprises 14 residues. The V gene's germline CDR1 is PRHDT and CDR2 FYEKMQ (reference sequence). After removal of 6 bases from V and 7 bases from J, the junction contained 7 bases not matched to a gene.

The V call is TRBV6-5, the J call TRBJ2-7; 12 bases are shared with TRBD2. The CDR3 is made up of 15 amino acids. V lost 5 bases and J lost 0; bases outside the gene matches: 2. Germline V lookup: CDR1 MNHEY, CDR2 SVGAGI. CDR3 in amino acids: CASSKTSGGSYEQYF. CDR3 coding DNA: TGTGCCAGCAGTAAGACTAGCGGGGGCTCCTACGAGCAGTACTTC.

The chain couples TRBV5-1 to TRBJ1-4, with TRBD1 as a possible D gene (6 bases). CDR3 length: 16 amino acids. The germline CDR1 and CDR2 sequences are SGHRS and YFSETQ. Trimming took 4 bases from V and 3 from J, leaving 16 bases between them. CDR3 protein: CASSLITGQANEKLFF. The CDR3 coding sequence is TGCGCCAGCAGCCTAATAACGGGACAAGCTAATGAAAAACTGTTTTTT.

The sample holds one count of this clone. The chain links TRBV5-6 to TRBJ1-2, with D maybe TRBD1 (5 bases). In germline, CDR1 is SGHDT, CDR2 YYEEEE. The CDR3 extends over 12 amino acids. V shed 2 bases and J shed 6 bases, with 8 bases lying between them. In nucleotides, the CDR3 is TGTGCCAGCAGCTTTGTAGGGGATGGCTACACCTTC. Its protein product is CASSFVGDGYTF.

The DNA of the CDR3 is TGTGCCAGCAGCCAACTCCGGGACAGGGTAGGAGATACGCAGTATTTT. It encodes CASSQLRDRVGDTQYF. The V call is TRBV5-6, the J call TRBJ2-3; 9 nucleotides agree with TRBD1. Germline CDR1 reads SGHDT; CDR2 reads YYEEEE. CDR3 length: 16 residues. J lost 5 bases, V lost 4 bases, and 11 bases had no gene match.

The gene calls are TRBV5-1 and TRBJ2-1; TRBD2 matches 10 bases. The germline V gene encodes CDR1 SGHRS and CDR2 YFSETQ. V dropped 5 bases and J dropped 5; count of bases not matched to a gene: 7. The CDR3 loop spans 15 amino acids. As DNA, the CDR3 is TGCGCCAGCAGAGCCGGGACTAGCGTGAACAATGAGCAGTTCTTC. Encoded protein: CASRAGTSVNNEQFF.

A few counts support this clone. In nucleotides, the CDR3 is TGTGCCAGCAGCTTAAGGGGGATCTCCTACGAGCAGTACTTC. Its protein product is CASSLRGISYEQYF. V and J are TRBV5-5 and TRBJ2-7, with TRBD1 as a possible D gene (6 bases). V gave up 2 bases and J gave up 0 bases, with 9 bases separating them. This CDR3 contains 14 residues. Germline CDR1 and CDR2: SGHKS and YYEKEE (reference sequence).

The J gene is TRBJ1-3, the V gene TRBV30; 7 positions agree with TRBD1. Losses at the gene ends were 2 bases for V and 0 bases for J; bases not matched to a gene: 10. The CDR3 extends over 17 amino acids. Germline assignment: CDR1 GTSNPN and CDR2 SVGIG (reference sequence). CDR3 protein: CAWSPRTGLFSGNTIYF. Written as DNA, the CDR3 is TGTGCCTGGAGTCCGAGGACAGGACTCTTCTCTGGAAACACCATATATTTT.

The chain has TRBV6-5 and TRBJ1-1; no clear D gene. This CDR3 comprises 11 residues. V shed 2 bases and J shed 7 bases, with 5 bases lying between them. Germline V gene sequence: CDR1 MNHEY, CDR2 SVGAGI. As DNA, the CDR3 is TGTGCCAGCAGTTACAGGAGTGAAGCTTTCTTT. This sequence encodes CASSYRSEAFF.

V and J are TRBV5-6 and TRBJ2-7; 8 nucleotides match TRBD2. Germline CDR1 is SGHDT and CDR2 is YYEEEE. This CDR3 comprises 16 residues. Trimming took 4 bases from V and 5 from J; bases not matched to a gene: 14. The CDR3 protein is CASSTSASGWRDEQYF. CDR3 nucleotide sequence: TGTGCCAGCAGCACCTCCGCTAGCGGGTGGCGAGACGAGCAGTACTTC.

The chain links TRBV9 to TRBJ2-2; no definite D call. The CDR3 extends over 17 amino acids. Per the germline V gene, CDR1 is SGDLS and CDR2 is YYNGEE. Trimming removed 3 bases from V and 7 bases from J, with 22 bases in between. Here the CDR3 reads CASSASPAPEASGELFF. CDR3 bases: TGTGCCAGCAGCGCTTCTCCGGCGCCCGAGGCCAGCGGGGAGCTGTTTTTT.

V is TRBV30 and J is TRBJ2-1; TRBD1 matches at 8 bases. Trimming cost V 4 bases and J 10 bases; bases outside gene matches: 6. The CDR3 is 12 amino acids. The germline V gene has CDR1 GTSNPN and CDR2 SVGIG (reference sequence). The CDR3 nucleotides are TGTGCCTGGACGCCAGGGGGCGTCGAGCAGTTCTTC. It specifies CAWTPGGVEQFF.

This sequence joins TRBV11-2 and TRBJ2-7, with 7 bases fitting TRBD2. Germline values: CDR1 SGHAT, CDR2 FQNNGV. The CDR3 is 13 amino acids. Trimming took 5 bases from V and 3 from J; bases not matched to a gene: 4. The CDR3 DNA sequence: TGTGCCAGCAGCCCCGGGGGGAACTACGAGCAGTACTTC. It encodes CASSPGGNYEQYF. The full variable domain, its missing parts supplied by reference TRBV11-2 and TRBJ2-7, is EAGVAQSPRYKIIEKRQSVAFWCNPISGHATLYWYQQILGQGPKLLIQFQNNGVVDDSQLPKDRFSAERLKGVDSTLKIQPAKLEDSAVYLCASSPGGNYEQYFGPGTRLTVT.

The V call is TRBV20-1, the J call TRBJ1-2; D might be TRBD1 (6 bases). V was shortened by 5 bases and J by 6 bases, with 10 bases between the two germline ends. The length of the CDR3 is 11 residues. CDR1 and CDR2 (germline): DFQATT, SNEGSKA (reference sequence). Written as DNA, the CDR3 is TGCAGTGCTCCGCAGGGGAATGGCTACACCTTC. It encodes CSAPQGNGYTF.

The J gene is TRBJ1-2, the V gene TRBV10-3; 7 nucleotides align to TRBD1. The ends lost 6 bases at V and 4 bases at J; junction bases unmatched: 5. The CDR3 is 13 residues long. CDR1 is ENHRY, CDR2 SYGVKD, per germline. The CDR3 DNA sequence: TGTGCCATCAGCCCGGGACAGCTCTATGGCTACACCTTC. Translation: CAISPGQLYGYTF.

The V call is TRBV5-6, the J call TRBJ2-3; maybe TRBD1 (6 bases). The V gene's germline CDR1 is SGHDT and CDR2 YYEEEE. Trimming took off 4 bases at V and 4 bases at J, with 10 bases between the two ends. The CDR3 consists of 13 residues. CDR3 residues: CASSLRGADTQYF. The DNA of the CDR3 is TGTGCCAGCAGCCTCAGGGGTGCAGATACGCAGTATTTT.

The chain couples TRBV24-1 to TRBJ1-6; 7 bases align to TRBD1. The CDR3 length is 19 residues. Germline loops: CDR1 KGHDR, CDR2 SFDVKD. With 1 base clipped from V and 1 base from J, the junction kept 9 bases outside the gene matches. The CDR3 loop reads CATSDFRRQGESYNSPLHF. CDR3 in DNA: TGTGCCACCAGTGATTTCCGGAGACAGGGTGAGTCCTATAATTCACCCCTCCACTTT.

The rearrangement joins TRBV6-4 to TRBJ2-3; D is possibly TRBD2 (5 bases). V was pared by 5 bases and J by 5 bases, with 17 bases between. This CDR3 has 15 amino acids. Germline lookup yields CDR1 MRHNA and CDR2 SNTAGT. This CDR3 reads CASSSFPGVVDTQYF. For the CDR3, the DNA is TGTGCCAGCAGTTCCTTTCCCGGGGTGGTAGATACGCAGTATTTT.

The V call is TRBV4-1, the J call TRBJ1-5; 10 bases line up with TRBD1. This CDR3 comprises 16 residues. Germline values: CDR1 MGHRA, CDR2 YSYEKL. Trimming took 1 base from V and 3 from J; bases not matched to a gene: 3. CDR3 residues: CASSQGTGGDNQPQHF. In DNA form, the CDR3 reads TGCGCCAGCAGCCAAGGGACAGGGGGGGACAATCAGCCCCAGCATTTT.

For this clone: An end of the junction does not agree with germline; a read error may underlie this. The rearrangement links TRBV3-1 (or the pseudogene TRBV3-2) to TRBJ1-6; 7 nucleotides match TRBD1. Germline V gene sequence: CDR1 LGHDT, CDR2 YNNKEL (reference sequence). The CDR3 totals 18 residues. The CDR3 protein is CASSQPLWTGVYHSPLHF. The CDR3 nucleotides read TGTGCCAGCAGCCAGCCCCTGTGGACAGGCGTCTATCATTCACCCCTCCACTTT.